This T cell receptor (beta chain) is drawn from a study of a mutant IDH1 vaccine in newly diagnosed glioma. Study-wide background: Most had both radiotherapy and temozolomide beforehand; others had only one.

Time point in this sample: baseline, week 1 (first vaccination visit). Treatment denoted: pre-vaccination baseline after standard-of-care therapy. Diagnosis in the donors showed new WHO grade 3 or 4 astrocytomas that were IDH1-mutant and ATRX-lost. Libraries were prepared by immunoSEQ multiplex PCR; TCRdb keeps only in-frame clonotypes and omits some of them. The data show 59,000 or so clones, about nine tenths seen once. The CDR3 runs to 15 residues. In germline, CDR1 is SGHDN, CDR2 FVKESK. The V gene end was trimmed by 6 bases and the J gene end by 7 bases; junction bases not matched to a gene: 14. The sequencing here drew on PBMCs, taken from a glioma patient treated with radiotherapy, temozolomide or both. This receptor was taken from a man aged 45-65 years with glioma. V gene TRBV14 combines with J gene TRBJ2-7, with TRBD1 identical over 8 bases. The CDR3 is CASRKTRGPRGEQYF. The CDR3 bases are TGTGCCAGCAGAAAAACCAGGGGGCCCAGGGGAGAGCAGTACTTC. The whole variable domain, remainder taken from reference TRBV14 and TRBJ2-7, is EAGVTQFPSHSVIEKGQTVTLRCDPISGHDNLYWYRRVMGKEIKFLLHFVKESKQDESGMPNNRFLAERTGGTYSTLKVQPAELEDSGVYFCASRKTRGPRGEQYFGPGTRLTVT.